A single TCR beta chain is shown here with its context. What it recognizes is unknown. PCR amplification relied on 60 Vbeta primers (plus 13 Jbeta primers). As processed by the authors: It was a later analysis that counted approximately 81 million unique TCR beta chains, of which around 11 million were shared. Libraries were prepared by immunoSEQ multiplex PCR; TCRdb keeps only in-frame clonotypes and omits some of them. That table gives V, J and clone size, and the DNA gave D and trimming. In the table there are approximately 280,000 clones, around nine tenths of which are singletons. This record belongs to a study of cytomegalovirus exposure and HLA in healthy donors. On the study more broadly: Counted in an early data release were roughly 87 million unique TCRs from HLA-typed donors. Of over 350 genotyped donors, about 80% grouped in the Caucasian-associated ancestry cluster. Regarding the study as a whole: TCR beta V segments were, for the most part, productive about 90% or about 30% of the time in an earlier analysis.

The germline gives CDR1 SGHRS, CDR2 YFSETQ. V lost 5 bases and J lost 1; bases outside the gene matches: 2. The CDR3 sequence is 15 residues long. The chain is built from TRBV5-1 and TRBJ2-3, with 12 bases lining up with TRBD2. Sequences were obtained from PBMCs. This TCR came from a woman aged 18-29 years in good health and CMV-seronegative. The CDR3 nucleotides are TGCGCCAGCAGTACTAGCGGGGGGCGCACAGATACGCAGTATTTT. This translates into CASSTSGGRTDTQYF.